One sample yielded the 13 T cell receptor beta chains listed below, sequenced in a study of cytomegalovirus exposure and HLA in healthy donors. Sequencing was performed with immunoSEQ multiplex PCR; in TCRdb, only in-frame clones are kept and a portion is missing. In the table there are about 130,000 clones, 85% to 90% of which are singletons. Sequencing input: PBMCs. These receptors came from a man younger than 45 in good health and CMV-seronegative.

This chain uses TRBV6-1 with TRBJ1-5; D may be TRBD1 (5 bases). CDR1 is MNHNS, CDR2 SASEGT, per germline. The CDR3 is 16 residues long. Trimming cost V 1 base and J 1 base, with 11 bases left between them. The CDR3 DNA reads TGTGCCAGCAGTGAAGTATGGCAGGGCAGCAATCAGCCCCAGCATTTT. It translates to CASSEVWQGSNQPQHF.

This chain links TRBV5-1 with TRBJ2-4; tentative D call: TRBD1 (6 bases). Between the trimmed V and J ends, which lost 2 bases and 5 bases, there was a span of 14 bases. The CDR3 sequence is 15 residues long. Germline V gene lookup returns CDR1 SGHRS and CDR2 YFSETQ. CDR3 residues: CASSFSGQPQNIQYF. For the CDR3, the DNA is TGCGCCAGCAGCTTCAGCGGACAGCCTCAAAACATTCAGTACTTC.

Only one count was recorded for this clone. V and J are TRBV6-1 and TRBJ2-2, with 9 bases identical to TRBD2. Germline V gene sequence: CDR1 MNHNS, CDR2 SASEGT. This CDR3 has 16 residues. The junction had 3 bases not matched to a gene; V was cut back by 2 bases and J by 2 bases. CDR3 residues: CASSEIAGENTGELFF. Here the CDR3 DNA reads TGTGCCAGCAGTGAAATAGCGGGAGAAAACACCGGGGAGCTGTTTTTT.

The genes are TRBV2 and TRBJ1-4; 7 positions agree with TRBD1. Trimming removed 5 bases from V and 5 bases from J; junction bases left unmatched: 8. Germline V gene sequence: CDR1 SNHLY, CDR2 FYNNEI. The CDR3 has 15 amino acids. In nucleotides, the CDR3 is TGTGCCAGCAGTAGAACGACAGGGTGGAATGAAAAACTGTTTTTT. Its translation is CASSRTTGWNEKLFF.

This clone was counted a single time. The V gene is TRBV7-3, the J gene TRBJ2-1; no clear D. The V gene's germline CDR1 is SGHTA and CDR2 FQGTGA. This CDR3 has 13 residues. Trimming took off 2 bases at V and 4 bases at J, with 6 bases between the two ends. CDR3 amino acids: CASSLSRYNEQFF. The CDR3 bases are TGTGCCAGCAGCTTATCTAGGTACAATGAGCAGTTCTTC.

J is TRBJ2-3 and V is TRBV5-1; 9 nucleotides line up with TRBD1. Per the germline V gene, CDR1 is SGHRS and CDR2 is YFSETQ. The trim removed 4 bases at V and 3 bases at J, leaving 3 bases unmatched. This CDR3 is built from 14 residues. The CDR3 DNA sequence: TGCGCCAGCAGCCCGGACAGGGGTACAGATACGCAGTATTTT. This codes for CASSPDRGTDTQYF.

This clone is termed medium-sized. The gene calls are TRBV25-1 and TRBJ2-7; tentatively, D is TRBD1 (6 bases). Germline CDR1 MGHDK, CDR2 SYGVNS. The CDR3 extends over 13 amino acids. The ends were cut back, 4 bases at V and 9 bases at J, with 16 bases in the middle. The chain's CDR3 is CASSGQEVEVQYF. CDR3 coding DNA: TGTGCCAGCAGTGGACAGGAGGTTGAGGTGCAGTACTTC.

Concerning this clone itself: At one boundary the junction diverges from the germline segment, which might be a read error. The chain employs TRBV5-1 and TRBJ2-7; the D gene is possibly TRBD2 (5 bases). The CDR3 covers 14 residues. The germline gives CDR1 SGHRS, CDR2 YFSETQ. The CDR3 sequence is CASSFGLDSWDRNF. The CDR3 DNA reads as TGCGCCAGCAGTTTCGGCCTGGACTCATGGGATCGGAATTTC.

Remarks on this clone: Its ends do not fully match the called genes, so a read error is possible. This chain uses TRBV7-2 with TRBJ2-5; 7 bases match TRBD1. CDR3 length: 13 amino acids. Germline CDR1 and CDR2: SGHTA and FQGNSA. CDR3 coding DNA: TGTGCCAGCAACTTAGGGGGCGAGGAGACCCAGTACTTC. It is translated as CASNLGGEETQYF.

This sequence joins TRBV5-1 and TRBJ2-7; D remains ambiguous. The CDR3 is made up of 14 amino acids. V lost 3 bases, J lost 1 base, and 11 bases lay in between. Germline V gives CDR1 SGHRS, CDR2 YFSETQ. This chain's CDR3 is CASSSSTSSYEQYF. For the CDR3, the DNA is TGCGCCAGCAGCTCTAGTACATCATCCTACGAGCAGTACTTC.

The chain links TRBV6-5 to TRBJ1-5, with D perhaps matching TRBD1 (6 bases). Per the germline V gene, CDR1 is MNHEY and CDR2 is SVGAGI. The CDR3 sequence is 13 residues long. Trimming took off 5 bases at V and 5 bases at J, with 10 bases between the two ends. The CDR3 sequence is CASSEDSYQPQHF. CDR3 nucleotides: TGTGCCAGCAGTGAGGACAGTTATCAGCCCCAGCATTTT.

This chain joins TRBV7-2 and TRBJ2-1; 9 bases are shared with TRBD2. Trimming took 2 bases from V and 5 from J; bases not matched to a gene: 4. The germline CDR1 and CDR2 sequences are SGHTA and FQGNSA. The CDR3 is 15 amino acids. The DNA for the CDR3 is TGTGCCAGCAGCTTATCTACTAGCGGGCACAATGAGCAGTTCTTC. This codes for CASSLSTSGHNEQFF.

CDR3 nucleotide sequence: TGTGCCAGCCAAGAACAGGGGTATCAGCCCCAGCATTTT. Translation gives CASQEQGYQPQHF. The chain joins TRBV19 to TRBJ1-5; TRBD1 matches 7 bases. CDR1 is LNHDA, CDR2 SQIVND, per germline (reference sequence). The CDR3 extends over 13 amino acids. The V gene end was trimmed by 9 bases and the J gene end by 5 bases; junction bases not matched to a gene: 7.